What follows describes a single T cell receptor (beta chain). What antigen it recognizes has not been identified. Per-base quality was not reported, and no clone a single base away is much larger than it. From V the trimming removes 8 bases and from J it removes 5 bases, while the gene matches leave 10 bases of the junction unaccounted for. CDR3 length: 14 amino acids, cysteine to phenylalanine. Only the CDR3 region is kept as DNA, spanning 42 bases read in frame from base 1. Taken from the germline V gene, the CDR1 and CDR2 loops are ENHRY and SYGVKD. This sample is drawn from a study of cytomegalovirus exposure and HLA in healthy donors (dated 2017 in TCRdb). Some background on the complete study: According to a later analysis, the 100 to 150 validation repertoires were produced on the same platform as the roughly 700 repertoires of the first cohort. The aim of the study was to test whether cataloging public T cell receptors could identify signatures of past pathogen exposure. In addition to the first cohort of roughly 700 subjects, a separate validation cohort of approximately 130 different subjects was used. High-throughput TCR immunosequencing, statistical association of individual TCRs with disease status, and machine learning were combined to predict cytomegalovirus infection status. Results the study describes overall, beyond this receptor: According to the authors, the approach could potentially be generalized to other disease states and immunological phenotypes. Most TCR sequences were observed very rarely across donors, whereas some public TCRs were present in many individuals. Subsequent analysis determined that TCRs grouped into clusters in the first cohort also showed a tendency toward co-occurrence across the roughly 120 validation repertoires, and roughly 95% of cluster scores exceeded 0. In vitro tests confirmed that a few of the cytomegalovirus-associated TCR beta chains recognize cytomegalovirus antigens. The validation cohort had no HLA typing available for a later analysis, so co-occurrence within that cohort was assessed over all 130 or so repertoires. The study listed 150 to 200 TCR beta chains as associated with cytomegalovirus. The classifier was reported to diagnose cytomegalovirus status with high specificity and sensitivity in both the original and validation cohorts.

Separate from the roughly 650-subject first cohort, the validation cohort of 95 to 150 subjects was the group to which the donors belonged. Library creation used the immunoSEQ multiplex PCR assay. The original methods were these. A statistical classification framework was built to diagnose cytomegalovirus status from the catalog of TCR beta chain sequences. The table comes from immuneACCESS by way of TCRdb, which keeps in-frame sequences with V and J called. Part of the clones is missing from these tables; in studies checked, under half for an unresolved V gene and the rest for unknown reasons. Clonal size and the V and J genes are those of that table, whereas D and trimming came from the DNA. This sample lists 300,000 or so clones; around 90% were detected once. The ten largest clones take up over 0.9% of the sample.

The sequence was obtained from a man between 25 and 39 years old in good health and CMV-seronegative. Sequencing used PBMCs. The sequence is built from TRBV10-3 and TRBJ1-1; 8 bases in the junction line up with TRBD1. The bases are TGTGCCATCGGGTGGCAGGGGGCGCGGACTGAAGCTTTCTTT. Translated, this gives CAIGWQGARTEAFF.